The TCR beta chain under discussion was sequenced for a study of control samples from healthy donors and cancer patients. Sequencing used immunoSEQ multiplex PCR; TCRdb keeps in-frame clones, though not all of them. The sample has more than 95,000 clones, over 80% seen once. This CDR3 contains 13 residues. Trimming pared 3 bases from V and 0 bases from J, leaving 5 bases between. CDR1 MNHNS and CDR2 SASEGT come from the germline V gene. The sequenced sample consisted of PBMCs. The chain couples TRBV6-1 to TRBJ1-1; D uncertain. This receptor was obtained from a man older than 75 with head and neck cancer. The CDR3 region is CASSETLNTEAFF. For the CDR3, the DNA is TGTGCCAGCAGTGAGACCCTGAACACTGAAGCTTTCTTT.